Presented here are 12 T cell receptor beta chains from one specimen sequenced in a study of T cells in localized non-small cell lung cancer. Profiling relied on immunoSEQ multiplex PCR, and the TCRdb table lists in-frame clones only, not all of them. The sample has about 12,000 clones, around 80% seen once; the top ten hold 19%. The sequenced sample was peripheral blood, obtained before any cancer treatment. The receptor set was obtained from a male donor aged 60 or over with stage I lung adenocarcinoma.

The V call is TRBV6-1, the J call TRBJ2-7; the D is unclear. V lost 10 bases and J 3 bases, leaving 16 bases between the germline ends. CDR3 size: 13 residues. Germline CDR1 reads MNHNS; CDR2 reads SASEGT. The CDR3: CAISRTRDYEQYF. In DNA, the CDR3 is TGTGCCATCTCTAGGACCAGAGACTACGAGCAGTACTTC.

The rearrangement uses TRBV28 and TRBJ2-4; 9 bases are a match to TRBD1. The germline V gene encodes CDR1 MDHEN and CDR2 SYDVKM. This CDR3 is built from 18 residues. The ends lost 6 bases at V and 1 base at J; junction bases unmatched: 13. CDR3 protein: CASSSTLKQGAAKNIQYF. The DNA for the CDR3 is TGTGCCAGCAGCTCCACCCTAAAACAGGGGGCTGCCAAAAACATTCAGTACTTC.

For the CDR3, the DNA is TGTGCCAGCAGTACCCCAACTAGCGGGAGTATGTACGAGCAGTACTTC. This translates into CASSTPTSGSMYEQYF. V and J are TRBV2 and TRBJ2-7, with 11 bases that match TRBD2. Germline-derived CDR1 and CDR2 are SNHLY and FYNNEI. CDR3 length equals 16 residues. The V and J ends lost 5 bases and 4 bases, in that order; junction bases with no gene match: 10.

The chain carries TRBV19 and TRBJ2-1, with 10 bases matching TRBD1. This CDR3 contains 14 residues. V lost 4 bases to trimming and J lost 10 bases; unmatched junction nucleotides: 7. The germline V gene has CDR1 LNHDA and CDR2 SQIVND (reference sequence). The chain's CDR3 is CASSSGTGVGEQFF. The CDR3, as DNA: TGTGCCAGTAGTAGCGGGACAGGGGTAGGGGAGCAGTTCTTC.

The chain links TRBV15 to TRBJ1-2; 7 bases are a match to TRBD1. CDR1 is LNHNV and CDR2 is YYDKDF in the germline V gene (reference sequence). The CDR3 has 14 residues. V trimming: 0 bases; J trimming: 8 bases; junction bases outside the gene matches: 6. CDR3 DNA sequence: TGTGCCACCAGCAGAGATATTCAGGGGGGCGGCTACACCTTC. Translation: CATSRDIQGGGYTF.

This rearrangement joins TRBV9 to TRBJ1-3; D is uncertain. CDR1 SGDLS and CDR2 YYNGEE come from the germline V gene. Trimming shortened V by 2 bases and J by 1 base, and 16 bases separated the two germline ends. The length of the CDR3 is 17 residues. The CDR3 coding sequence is TGTGCCAGCAGCGTGGGCGCCTCAACAACTTCTGGAAACACCATATATTTT. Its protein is CASSVGASTTSGNTIYF.

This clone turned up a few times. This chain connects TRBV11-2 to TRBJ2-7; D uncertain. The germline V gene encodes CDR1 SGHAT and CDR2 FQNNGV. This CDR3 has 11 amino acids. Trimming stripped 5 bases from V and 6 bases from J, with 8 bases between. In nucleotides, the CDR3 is TGTGCCAGCAGCCTTGCTCGCGAGCAGTACTTC. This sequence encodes CASSLAREQYF.

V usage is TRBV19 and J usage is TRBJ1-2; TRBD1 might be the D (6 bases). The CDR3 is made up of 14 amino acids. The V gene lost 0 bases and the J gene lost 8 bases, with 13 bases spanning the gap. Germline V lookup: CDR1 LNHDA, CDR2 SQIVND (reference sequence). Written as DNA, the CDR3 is TGTGCCAGTAGTATAGAGTCGGGGGCCAGGGGCTACACCTTC. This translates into CASSIESGARGYTF.

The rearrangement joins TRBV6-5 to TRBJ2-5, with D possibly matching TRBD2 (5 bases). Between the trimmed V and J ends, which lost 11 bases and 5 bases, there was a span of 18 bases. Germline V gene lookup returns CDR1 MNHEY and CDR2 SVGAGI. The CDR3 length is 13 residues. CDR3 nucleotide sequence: TGTGCCGCATTGGGAGTGGATGGGGAGACCCAGTACTTC. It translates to CAALGVDGETQYF.

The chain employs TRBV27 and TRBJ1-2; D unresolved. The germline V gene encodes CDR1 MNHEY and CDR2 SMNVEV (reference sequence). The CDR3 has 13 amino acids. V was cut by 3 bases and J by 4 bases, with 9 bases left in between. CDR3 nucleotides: TGTGCCAGCAGTTTTGGGGTGGCCTATGGCTACACCTTC. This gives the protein CASSFGVAYGYTF.

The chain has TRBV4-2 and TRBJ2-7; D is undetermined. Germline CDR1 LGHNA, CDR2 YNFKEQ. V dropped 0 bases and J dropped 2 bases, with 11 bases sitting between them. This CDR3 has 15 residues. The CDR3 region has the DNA TGTGCCAGCAGCCAAGATATCAGCATGACCTACGAGCAGTACTTC. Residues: CASSQDISMTYEQYF.

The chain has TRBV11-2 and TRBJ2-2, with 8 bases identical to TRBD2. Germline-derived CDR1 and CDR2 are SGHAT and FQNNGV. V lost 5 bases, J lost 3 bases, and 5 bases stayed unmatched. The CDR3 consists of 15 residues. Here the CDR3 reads CASSPGTSDTGELFF. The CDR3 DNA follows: TGTGCCAGCAGCCCCGGGACTAGTGACACCGGGGAGCTGTTTTTT.